These T cell receptor beta chains were read from a single sample in a study of shared clonotypes between healthy human individuals. Repertoires were generated with immunoSEQ multiplex PCR, while TCRdb's copy carries only in-frame clones and drops some. This sample yields about 2 million clones, of which 85% to 95% are seen a single time; around 1% belongs to the top ten. The sample taken for sequencing was naive CD8+ T cells sorted from blood. The receptor source for this set is a man between 18 and 29 years old in good health. CDR3s include the opening cysteine and the closing phenylalanine or tryptophan. The D gene is left open where the match is weak. Size values are once, few and many counts, or a class for expanded clones, and some rows have none.

v_gene	abundance	j_gene	d_gene	CDR3nt	CDR3aa
TRBV15	-	TRBJ1-4	TRBD1	TGTGCCACCAGCAGAGATCGACAGGGTAATGAAAAACTGTTTTTT	CATSRDRQGNEKLFF
TRBV4-3	-	TRBJ1-1	-	TGCGCCAGCAGCCAAGCTGGACAGGAAGCTTTCTTT	CASSQAGQEAFF
TRBV5-4	-	TRBJ1-1	TRBD1	TGTGCCAGCAGCTTGTTAGGGGGCCCGGAAGCTTTCTTT	CASSLLGGPEAFF
TRBV10-3	-	TRBJ2-3	-	TGTGCCATCAGTCCGTTAGCGGCAGATACGCAGTATTTT	CAISPLAADTQYF
TRBV2	-	TRBJ2-4	-	TGTGCCAGCAGTGAATACTGGATTGGGGGCAAAAACATTCAGTACTTC	CASSEYWIGGKNIQYF
TRBV9	-	TRBJ2-7	-	TGTGCCAGCAGCGTAGGTCCAGGGTCCTCCTACGAGCAGTACTTC	CASSVGPGSSYEQYF
TRBV7-9	-	TRBJ2-7	-	TGTGCCAGCAGCCCCCCAAGGGTTAGCTCCTACGAGCAGTACTTC	CASSPPRVSSYEQYF
TRBV9	-	TRBJ2-7	-	TGTGCCAGCAGCGTAGCCACCGGTGTGTACGAGCAGTACTTC	CASSVATGVYEQYF
TRBV7-2	-	TRBJ2-7	-	TGTGCCAGCAGCTTTATCAACGAGCAGTACTTC	CASSFINEQYF
TRBV19	-	TRBJ2-2	-	TGTGCCAGTAGTATAGTTTCTTACAGCGCGAACACCGGGGAGCTGTTTTTT	CASSIVSYSANTGELFF
TRBV6-1	-	TRBJ1-2	-	TGTGCCAGCAGTGAGGGTGGGGGAATTGACTATGGCTACACCTTC	CASSEGGGIDYGYTF
TRBV2	once	TRBJ2-5	-	TGTGCCAGCAGTGAAGGGGGTTCAGCTGGGGAGACCCAGTACTTC	CASSEGGSAGETQYF
TRBV27	-	TRBJ2-7	-	TGTGCCAGCAGTTTATCGGAGACTCATGCTGGGTACGAGCAGTACTTC	CASSLSETHAGYEQYF
TRBV27	-	TRBJ1-4	-	TGTGCCAGCAGTAAACAGGCGACTAATGAAAAACTGTTTTTT	CASSKQATNEKLFF
TRBV6-5	-	TRBJ2-7	-	TGTGCCAGCAGTTACCCCGACAGCTACGAGCAGTACTTC	CASSYPDSYEQYF
TRBV27	-	TRBJ2-3	-	TGTGCCAGCAGTTTATACAGGGAAACAGATACGCAGTATTTT	CASSLYRETDTQYF
TRBV2	-	TRBJ2-7	-	TGTGCCAGCACAAGCACGTCCTACGAGCAGTACTTC	CASTSTSYEQYF
TRBV30	-	TRBJ2-7	-	TGTGCCTGGAACAGGCCGGGCGAGCAGTACTTC	CAWNRPGEQYF
TRBV11-2	-	TRBJ1-2	TRBD1	TGTGCCAGCAGCCCACCGGGACAGGCCAGAACCTATGGCTACACCTTC	CASSPPGQARTYGYTF
TRBV6-6	-	TRBJ2-7	-	TGTGCCAGCAGACAACAGGTGTCCTACGAGCAGTACTTC	CASRQQVSYEQYF
TRBV27	-	TRBJ2-7	TRBD1	TGTGCCAGCAGTTTAGGACAGGTCTCCTACGAGCAGTACTTC	CASSLGQVSYEQYF
TRBV5-8	-	TRBJ2-5	-	TGTGCCAGCAGCTTGTGGGGGGCGACAGGCACTCAAGAGACCCAGTACTTC	CASSLWGATGTQETQYF
TRBV29-1	-	TRBJ2-1	-	TGCAGCGTTGCAGGACACTCCTACAATGAGCAGTTCTTC	CSVAGHSYNEQFF
TRBV27	-	TRBJ2-1	TRBD1	TGTGCCAGCAGTACCTCCCCGGGGACAGGGACCAATGAGCAGTTCTTC	CASSTSPGTGTNEQFF
TRBV10-3	-	TRBJ2-5	-	TGTGCCATCAGTGAGTCTGGGACTGGGGCAGAGACCCAGTACTTC	CAISESGTGAETQYF
TRBV5-6	-	TRBJ2-1	-	TGTGCCAGCAGTTATGGACCCGGCGGTGAGCAGTTCTTC	CASSYGPGGEQFF
TRBV5-4	-	TRBJ1-1	TRBD1	TGTGCCAGCAGCTTGGTTGGACAGGGAGGCTGGATGAACACTGAAGCTTTCTTT	CASSLVGQGGWMNTEAFF
TRBV7-9	-	TRBJ2-1	-	TGTGCCAGCAGCTCGGACTACTACAATGAGCAGTTCTTC	CASSSDYYNEQFF
TRBV7-9	-	TRBJ1-5	-	TGTGCCAGCAGTGCAGGGGAAGTGATCCAGCCCCAGCATTTT	CASSAGEVIQPQHF
TRBV6-5	-	TRBJ2-3	-	TGTGCCAGCAGTTACTATGGGGACGAGGGCACAGATACGCAGTATTTT	CASSYYGDEGTDTQYF
TRBV29-1	-	TRBJ2-7	-	TGCAGCGCCCTACTCGGACAGTCCTACGAGCAGTACTTC	CSALLGQSYEQYF
TRBV6-5	few	TRBJ1-1	-	TGTGCCAGCAGTTACAGGGAGGGAATGAACACTGAAGCTTTCTTT	CASSYREGMNTEAFF
TRBV11-1	-	TRBJ2-7	-	TGTGCCAGCAGCTACGGGACCTCTCTCTACGAGCAGTACTTC	CASSYGTSLYEQYF